Shown below are 11 T cell receptor beta chains from a single sample sequenced in a study of blood T cell repertoires in COVID-19. Measured with immunoSEQ multiplex PCR; TCRdb has only the in-frame clones, and not every one. The sample gives 100,000 to 150,000 clones, more than 65% of which show up once; more than 20% is in the top ten. Sequenced input: peripheral blood. The receptors were gathered from a human donor in a cohort sampled during active COVID-19.

The chain joins TRBV7-9 to TRBJ1-1; the match to TRBD1 covers 8 bases. The CDR3 sequence is 17 residues long. The trim removed 3 bases at V and 1 base at J, leaving 10 bases unmatched. In germline, CDR1 is SEHNR, CDR2 FQNEAQ (reference sequence). The CDR3 reads CASSFIPGQESNTEAFF. The CDR3 nucleotides read TGTGCCAGCAGCTTTATACCGGGACAGGAGTCGAACACTGAAGCTTTCTTT.

This clone was counted between two and nine times. The chain links TRBV4-2 to TRBJ1-2, with 7 bases aligning to TRBD1. J lost 2 bases, V lost 4 bases, and 1 base had no gene match. This CDR3 is built from 13 residues. CDR1 and CDR2 from the germline V gene are LGHNA and YNFKEQ. The DNA of the CDR3 is TGTGCCAGCAGCCTGGGACAGAACTATGGCTACACCTTC. It specifies CASSLGQNYGYTF.

The rearrangement joins TRBV7-9 to TRBJ1-6; 7 nucleotides match TRBD1. Trimming removed 5 bases from V and 5 bases from J; junction bases left unmatched: 9. This CDR3 has 16 residues. Germline V gene sequence: CDR1 SEHNR, CDR2 FQNEAQ (reference sequence). CDR3: CASSPAGGKDNSPLHF. CDR3 nucleotides: TGTGCCAGCAGCCCAGCAGGGGGGAAAGATAATTCACCCCTCCACTTT.

The V and J genes are TRBV28 and TRBJ1-5; maybe TRBD1 (5 bases). The V gene's germline CDR1 is MDHEN and CDR2 SYDVKM. There are 16 residues in the CDR3. V was cut by 6 bases and J by 2 bases, with 17 bases left in between. The CDR3 protein is CASSPIGEVGNQPQHF. The CDR3 nucleotides read TGTGCCAGCAGCCCTATAGGGGAAGTGGGCAATCAGCCCCAGCATTTT.

This chain joins TRBV9 and TRBJ1-5; 8 nucleotides line up with TRBD1. The germline V gene encodes CDR1 SGDLS and CDR2 YYNGEE. Trimming cost V 3 bases and J 0 bases; bases outside gene matches: 2. There are 15 residues in the CDR3. CDR3 amino acids: CASSAGQGSNQPQHF. In DNA, the CDR3 is TGTGCCAGCAGCGCAGGACAGGGTAGCAATCAGCCCCAGCATTTT.

This rearrangement joins TRBV6-5 to TRBJ1-6; perhaps TRBD1 as D (5 bases). Looked up from germline, CDR1 is MNHEY and CDR2 is SVGAGI. The CDR3 has 12 amino acids. Trimming removed 7 bases from V and 6 bases from J, with 7 bases in between. CDR3 amino acids: CASNGGNSPLHF. CDR3 nucleotides: TGTGCCAGCAACGGGGGTAATTCACCCCTCCACTTT.

The genes are TRBV4-3 and TRBJ2-4; 8 bases line up with TRBD1. This CDR3 has 16 amino acids. CDR1 and CDR2 from the germline V gene are LGHNA and YSLEER. The V gene end was trimmed by 1 base and the J gene end by 8 bases; junction bases not matched to a gene: 10. CDR3 in DNA: TGCGCCAGCAGCCAAGCTACGACAGGGGCGCAAGACATTCAGTACTTC. This codes for CASSQATTGAQDIQYF.

The chain couples TRBV27 to TRBJ2-5; possible D gene TRBD2, 6 bases. The CDR3 has 13 residues. Per germline, CDR1 MNHEY and CDR2 SMNVEV (reference sequence). V was clipped by 5 bases and J by 5 bases, with 12 bases between them. The CDR3 protein is CASSPRGTETQYF. CDR3 bases: TGTGCCAGCAGTCCCCGGGGGACGGAGACCCAGTACTTC.

The V and J genes are TRBV11-2 and TRBJ2-7; no clear D gene. V gave up 5 bases and J gave up 3 bases, with 26 bases separating them. Germline CDR1 SGHAT, CDR2 FQNNGV. This CDR3 comprises 18 residues. CDR3 nucleotides: TGTGCCAGCAGCAAAAGGAGCGCAACCCCTAATCGGATCTACGAGCAGTACTTC. It codes for CASSKRSATPNRIYEQYF.

V is TRBV7-2 and J is TRBJ2-3; TRBD2 matches at 9 bases. CDR3 length equals 16 residues. Germline CDR1 SGHTA, CDR2 FQGNSA. Trimming took 1 base from V and 1 from J; bases not matched to a gene: 3. This chain's CDR3 is CASSLGPSGGTDTQYF. The CDR3 coding sequence is TGTGCCAGCAGCTTAGGCCCTAGCGGGGGCACAGATACGCAGTATTTT.

This sequence joins TRBV7-2 and TRBJ1-1, with unresolved D. This CDR3 is built from 15 residues. Germline V lookup: CDR1 SGHTA, CDR2 FQGNSA. Trimming removed 6 bases at V and 4 bases at J, with 18 bases between. The CDR3 is CASSPGYAWSTEAFF. The CDR3 nucleotides read TGTGCCAGCAGTCCGGGGTACGCGTGGAGCACTGAAGCTTTCTTT. The whole variable domain, remainder taken from reference TRBV7-2 and TRBJ1-1, is GAGVSQSPSNKVTEKGKDVELRCDPISGHTALYWYRQSLGQGLEFLIYFQGNSAPDKSGLPSDRFSAERTGGSVSTLTIQRTQQEDSAVYLCASSPGYAWSTEAFFGQGTRLTVV.